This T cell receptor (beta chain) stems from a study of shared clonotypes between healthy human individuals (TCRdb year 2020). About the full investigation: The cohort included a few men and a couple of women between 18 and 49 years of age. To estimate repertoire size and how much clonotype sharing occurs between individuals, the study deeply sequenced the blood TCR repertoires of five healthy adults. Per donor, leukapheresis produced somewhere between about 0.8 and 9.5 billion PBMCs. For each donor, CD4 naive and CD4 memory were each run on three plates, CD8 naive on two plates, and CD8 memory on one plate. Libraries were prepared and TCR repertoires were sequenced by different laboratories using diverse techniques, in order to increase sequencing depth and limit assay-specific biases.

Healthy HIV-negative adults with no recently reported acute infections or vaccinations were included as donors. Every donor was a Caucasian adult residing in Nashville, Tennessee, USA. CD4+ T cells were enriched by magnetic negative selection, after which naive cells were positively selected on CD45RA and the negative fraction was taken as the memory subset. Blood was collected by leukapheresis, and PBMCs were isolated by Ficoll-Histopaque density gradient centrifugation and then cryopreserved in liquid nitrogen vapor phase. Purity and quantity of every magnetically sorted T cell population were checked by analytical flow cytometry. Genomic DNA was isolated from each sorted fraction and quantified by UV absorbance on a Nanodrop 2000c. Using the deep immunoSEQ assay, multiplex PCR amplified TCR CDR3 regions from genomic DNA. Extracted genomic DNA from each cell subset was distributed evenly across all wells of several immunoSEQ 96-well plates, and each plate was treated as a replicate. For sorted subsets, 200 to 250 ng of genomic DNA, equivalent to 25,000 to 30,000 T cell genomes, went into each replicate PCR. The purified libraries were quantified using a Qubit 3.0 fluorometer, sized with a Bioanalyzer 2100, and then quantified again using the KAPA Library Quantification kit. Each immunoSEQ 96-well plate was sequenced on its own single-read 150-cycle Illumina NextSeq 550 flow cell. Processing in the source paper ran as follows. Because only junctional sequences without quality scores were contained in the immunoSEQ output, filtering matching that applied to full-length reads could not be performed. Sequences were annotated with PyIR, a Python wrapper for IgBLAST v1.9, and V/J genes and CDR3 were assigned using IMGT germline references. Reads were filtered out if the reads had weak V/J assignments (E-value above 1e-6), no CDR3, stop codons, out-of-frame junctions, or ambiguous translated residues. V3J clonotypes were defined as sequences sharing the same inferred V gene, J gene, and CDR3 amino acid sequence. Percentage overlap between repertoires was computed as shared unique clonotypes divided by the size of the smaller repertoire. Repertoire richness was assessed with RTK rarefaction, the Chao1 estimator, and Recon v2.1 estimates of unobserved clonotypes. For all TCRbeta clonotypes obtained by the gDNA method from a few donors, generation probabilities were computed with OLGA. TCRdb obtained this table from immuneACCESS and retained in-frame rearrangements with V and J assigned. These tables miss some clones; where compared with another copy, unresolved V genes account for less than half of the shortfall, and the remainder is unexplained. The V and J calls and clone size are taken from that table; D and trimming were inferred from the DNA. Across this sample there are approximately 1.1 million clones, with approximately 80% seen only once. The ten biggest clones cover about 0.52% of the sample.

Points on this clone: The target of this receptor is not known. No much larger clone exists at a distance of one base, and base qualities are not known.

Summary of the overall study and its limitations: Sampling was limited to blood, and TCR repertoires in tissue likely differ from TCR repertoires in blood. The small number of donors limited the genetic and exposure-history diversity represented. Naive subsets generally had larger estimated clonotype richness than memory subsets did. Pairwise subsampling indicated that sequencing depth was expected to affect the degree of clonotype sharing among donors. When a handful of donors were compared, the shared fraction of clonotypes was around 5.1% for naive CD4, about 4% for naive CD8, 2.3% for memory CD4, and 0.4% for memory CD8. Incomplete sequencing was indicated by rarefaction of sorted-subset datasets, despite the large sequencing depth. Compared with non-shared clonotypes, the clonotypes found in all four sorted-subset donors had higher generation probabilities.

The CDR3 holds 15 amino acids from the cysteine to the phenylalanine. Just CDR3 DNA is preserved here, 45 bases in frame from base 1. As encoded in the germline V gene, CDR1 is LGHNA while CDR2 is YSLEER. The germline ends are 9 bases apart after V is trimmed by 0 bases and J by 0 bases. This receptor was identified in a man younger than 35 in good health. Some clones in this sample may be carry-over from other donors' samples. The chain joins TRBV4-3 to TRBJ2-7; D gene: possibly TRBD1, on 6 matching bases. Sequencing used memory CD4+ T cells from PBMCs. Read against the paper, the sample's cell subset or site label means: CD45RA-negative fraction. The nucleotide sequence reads TGCGCCAGCAGCCAAGATGGGGGCACCTCCTACGAGCAGTACTTC. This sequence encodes CASSQDGGTSYEQYF.